This T cell receptor beta chain derives from a study of shared clonotypes between healthy human individuals (TCRdb year 2020). A note on the overall study: Three men and two women, aged 18 to 49 years, made up the cohort. Per donor, leukapheresis produced somewhere between about 0.9 and 10 billion PBMCs. The study deeply sequenced blood TCR repertoires of five healthy adults to estimate repertoire size and the extent of clonotype sharing between individuals. To increase sequencing depth and limit assay-specific biases, different laboratories used diverse techniques to prepare libraries and sequence TCR repertoires. Per donor, three plates each were used for CD4 naive and CD4 memory, two for CD8 naive, and one for CD8 memory.

A note on this clone: The target of this receptor is not known. Base qualities are not provided; no much larger clone lies one nucleotide away.

The study at large found these results: Rarefaction of sorted-subset datasets indicated incomplete sequencing despite the large sequencing depth. Pairwise subsampling indicated that sequencing depth was expected to affect the degree of clonotype sharing among donors. Across a few donors, about 5% of naive CD4, around 3.5% of naive CD8, 2% to 2.5% of memory CD4, and about 0.4% of memory CD8 clonotypes were shared. Naive subsets generally had larger estimated clonotype richness than memory subsets. Sampling was restricted to blood, and TCR repertoires in tissues likely differ from the TCR repertoires found in blood. Clonotypes shared by all four sorted-subset donors showed higher generation probabilities than non-shared clonotypes. Because the study included a small number of donors, the genetic and exposure-history diversity represented was limited.

Using the deep immunoSEQ assay, multiplex PCR amplified TCR CDR3 regions from genomic DNA. Genomic DNA extracted from each cell subset was distributed evenly over all wells of several immunoSEQ 96-well plates, and each plate served as one replicate. For sorted subsets, each replicate PCR was loaded with approximately 0.2 ug genomic DNA, equivalent to some 27,000 T cell genomes. Purified libraries were quantified with a Qubit 3.0 fluorometer, sized on a Bioanalyzer 2100, and re-quantified with the KAPA Library Quantification kit. Every immunoSEQ 96-well plate was sequenced on a dedicated single-read 150-cycle Illumina NextSeq 550 flow cell. In the paper's pipeline: The immunoSEQ output contained only junctional sequences without quality scores, so filtering could not match that applied to full-length reads. To assign V/J genes and CDR3, sequences were annotated against IMGT germline references using PyIR, a Python wrapper for IgBLAST v1.9. Reads were filtered out if the reads had weak V/J assignments (E-value above 1e-6), no CDR3, stop codons, out-of-frame junctions, or ambiguous translated residues. V3J clonotypes were defined as sequences sharing the same inferred V gene, J gene, and CDR3 amino acid sequence. The percentage overlap between two repertoires was calculated by dividing the number of shared unique clonotypes by the size of the smaller repertoire. RTK rarefaction, the Chao1 estimator, and Recon v2.1 estimates of unobserved clonotypes were used to assess repertoire richness. For all TCRbeta clonotypes obtained by the gDNA method from several donors, generation probabilities were computed with OLGA. TCRdb limited this immuneACCESS table to in-frame rearrangements with V and J called. A share of clones is missing; checked studies link under half to unresolved V genes, and the rest is unexplained. V and J calls and clone size follow that table, whereas D and trimming were derived from the DNA. In this sample the table shows approximately 1,500,000 clones, about 96% of which occur a single time. Clones ranked in the top ten supply approximately 1.1% of the sample.

The CDR3 spans 14 residues, from the cysteine through the phenylalanine. Only the CDR3 DNA stays, 42 bases, in frame from base 1. According to the germline V gene (reference sequence), CDR1 reads MNHNY and CDR2 reads SVGAGI. The germline ends are 16 bases apart after V is trimmed by 7 bases and J by 4 bases. Healthy HIV-negative adults with no recently reported acute infections or vaccinations were included as donors. Every donor was a Caucasian adult living in Nashville, Tennessee, USA. CD4+ T cells were enriched through magnetic negative selection, after which naive cells were positively selected on CD45RA and the remaining negative fraction served as the memory subset. Blood was collected by leukapheresis, and PBMCs were isolated by Ficoll-Histopaque density gradient centrifugation and then cryopreserved in liquid nitrogen vapor phase. Purity and quantity of every magnetically sorted T cell population were checked by analytical flow cytometry. Genomic DNA was isolated from every sorted fraction and measured by UV absorbance on a Nanodrop 2000c.

The chain is assembled from TRBV6-6 and TRBJ1-2; the D gene is possibly TRBD1, with 6 bases matching. Sequencing input: naive CD4+ T cells sorted from blood. The sample's cell subset or site label, decoded: CD45RA+ positively selected. This clonotype was sampled from a man aged 25 to 40 in good health. The nucleotides are TGTGCCAGCACCAACGGGGGCCTTCTCTATGGCTACACCTTC. Its protein is CASTNGGLLYGYTF.